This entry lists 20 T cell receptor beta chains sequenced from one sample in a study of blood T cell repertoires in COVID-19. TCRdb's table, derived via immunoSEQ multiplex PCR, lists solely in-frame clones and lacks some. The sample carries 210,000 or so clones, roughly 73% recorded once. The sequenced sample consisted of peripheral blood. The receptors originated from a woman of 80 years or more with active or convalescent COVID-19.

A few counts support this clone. CDR3 nucleotide sequence: TGTGCCAGCAGTTTACTAGCGGGGGCGGGGGAGACCCAGTACTTC. It encodes CASSLLAGAGETQYF. This chain uses TRBV28 with TRBJ2-5; 10 bases map to TRBD2. The CDR3 is 15 residues long. From germline, CDR1 is MDHEN and CDR2 SYDVKM. Trimming removed 2 bases from V and 5 bases from J; junction bases left unmatched: 5.

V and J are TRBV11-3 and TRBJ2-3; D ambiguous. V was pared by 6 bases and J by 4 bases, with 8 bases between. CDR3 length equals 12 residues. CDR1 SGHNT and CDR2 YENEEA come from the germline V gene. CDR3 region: CASSPGSDTQYF. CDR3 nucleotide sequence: TGTGCCAGCAGTCCAGGATCAGATACGCAGTATTTT.

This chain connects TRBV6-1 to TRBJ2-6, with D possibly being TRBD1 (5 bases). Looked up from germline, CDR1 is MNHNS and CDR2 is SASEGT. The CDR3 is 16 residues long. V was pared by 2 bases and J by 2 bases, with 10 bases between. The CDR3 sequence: CASSELGHAGANVLTF. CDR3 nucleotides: TGTGCCAGCAGTGAATTGGGGCACGCTGGGGCCAACGTCCTGACTTTC.

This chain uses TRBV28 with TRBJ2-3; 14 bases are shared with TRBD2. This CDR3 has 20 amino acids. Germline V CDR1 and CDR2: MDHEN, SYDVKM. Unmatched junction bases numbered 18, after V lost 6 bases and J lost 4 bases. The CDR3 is CASRPAGLAGGPSRADTQYF. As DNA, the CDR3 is TGTGCCAGCAGGCCAGCCGGACTAGCGGGGGGCCCGTCCCGGGCAGATACGCAGTATTTT. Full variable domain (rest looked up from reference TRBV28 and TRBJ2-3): DVKVTQSSRYLVKRTGEKVFLECVQDMDHENMFWYRQDPGLGLRLIYFSYDVKMKEKGDIPEGYSVSREKKERFSLILESASTNQTSMYLCASRPAGLAGGPSRADTQYFGPGTRLTVL.

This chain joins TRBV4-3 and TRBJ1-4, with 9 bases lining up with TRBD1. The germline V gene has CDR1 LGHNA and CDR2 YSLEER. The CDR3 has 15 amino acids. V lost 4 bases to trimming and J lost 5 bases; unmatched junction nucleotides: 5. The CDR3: CASSLGQGTNEKLFF. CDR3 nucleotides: TGCGCCAGCAGCCTGGGACAGGGAACGAATGAAAAACTGTTTTTT.

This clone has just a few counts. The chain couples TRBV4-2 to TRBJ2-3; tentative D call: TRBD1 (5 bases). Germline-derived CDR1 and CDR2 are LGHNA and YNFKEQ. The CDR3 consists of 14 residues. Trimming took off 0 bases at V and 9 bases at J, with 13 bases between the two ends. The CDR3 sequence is CASSQDGADGTQYF. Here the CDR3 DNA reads TGTGCCAGCAGCCAAGATGGGGCCGACGGGACGCAGTATTTT.

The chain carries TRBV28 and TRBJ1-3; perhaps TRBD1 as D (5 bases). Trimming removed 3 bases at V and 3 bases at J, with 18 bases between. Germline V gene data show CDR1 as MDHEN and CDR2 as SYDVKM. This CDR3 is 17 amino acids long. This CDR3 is CASSLRAGLGGGNTIYF. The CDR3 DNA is TGTGCCAGCAGTTTGCGGGCAGGGTTGGGGGGTGGAAACACCATATATTTT.

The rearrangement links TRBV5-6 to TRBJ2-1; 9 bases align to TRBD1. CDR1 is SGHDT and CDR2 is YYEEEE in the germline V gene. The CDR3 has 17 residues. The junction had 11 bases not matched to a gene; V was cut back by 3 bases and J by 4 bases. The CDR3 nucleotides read TGTGCCAGCAGCTCGGCGCCCGGGACAGGGATATACAATGAGCAGTTCTTC. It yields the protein CASSSAPGTGIYNEQFF.

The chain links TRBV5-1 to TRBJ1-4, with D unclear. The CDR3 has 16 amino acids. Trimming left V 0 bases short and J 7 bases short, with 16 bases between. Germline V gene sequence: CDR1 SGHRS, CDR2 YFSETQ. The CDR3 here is CASSLAIRSETEKLFF. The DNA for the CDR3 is TGCGCCAGCAGCTTGGCCATAAGGTCGGAGACTGAAAAACTGTTTTTT.

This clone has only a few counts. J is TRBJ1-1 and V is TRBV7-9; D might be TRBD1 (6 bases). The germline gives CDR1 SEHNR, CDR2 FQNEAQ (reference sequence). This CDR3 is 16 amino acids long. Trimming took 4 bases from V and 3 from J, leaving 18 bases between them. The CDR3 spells CASSSAVGTRYTEAFF. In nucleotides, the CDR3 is TGTGCCAGCAGCTCAGCGGTGGGGACACGTTACACTGAAGCTTTCTTT.

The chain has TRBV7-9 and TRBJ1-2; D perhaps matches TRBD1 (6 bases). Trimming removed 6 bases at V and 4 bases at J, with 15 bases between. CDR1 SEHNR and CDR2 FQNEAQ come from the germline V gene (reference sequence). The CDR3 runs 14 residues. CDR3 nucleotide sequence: TGTGCCAGCAGACCGGGACACAGTTTCTATGGCTACACCTTC. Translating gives CASRPGHSFYGYTF.

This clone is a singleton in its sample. CDR3 DNA sequence: TGTGCCAGCAGCTTTTGGGGCGAGAGTTGGGCTTTCTTT. Amino acids: CASSFWGESWAFF. The chain recombines TRBV5-6 with TRBJ1-1; possible D gene TRBD1, 5 bases. Germline assignment: CDR1 SGHDT and CDR2 YYEEEE. V lost 2 bases and J 11 bases, leaving 16 bases between the germline ends. The CDR3 loop spans 13 amino acids.

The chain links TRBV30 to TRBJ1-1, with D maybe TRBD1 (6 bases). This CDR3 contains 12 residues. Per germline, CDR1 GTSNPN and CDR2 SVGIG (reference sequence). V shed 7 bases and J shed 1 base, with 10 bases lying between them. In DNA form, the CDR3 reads TGTGCCTTAACAGGGCGGAACACTGAAGCTTTCTTT. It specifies CALTGRNTEAFF. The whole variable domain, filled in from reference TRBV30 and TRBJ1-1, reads SQTIHQWPATLVQPVGSPLSLECTVEGTSNPNLYWYRQAAGRGLQLLFYSVGIGQISSEVPQNLSASRPQDRQFILSSKKLLLSDSGFYLCALTGRNTEAFFGQGTRLTVV.

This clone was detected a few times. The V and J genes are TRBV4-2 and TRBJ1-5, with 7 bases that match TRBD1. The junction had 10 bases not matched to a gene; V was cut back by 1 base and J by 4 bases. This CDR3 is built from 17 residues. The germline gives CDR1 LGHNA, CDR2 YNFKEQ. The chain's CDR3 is CASSQVGNRGVNQPQHF. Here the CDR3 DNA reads TGTGCCAGCAGCCAAGTAGGAAACAGGGGCGTAAATCAGCCCCAGCATTTT.

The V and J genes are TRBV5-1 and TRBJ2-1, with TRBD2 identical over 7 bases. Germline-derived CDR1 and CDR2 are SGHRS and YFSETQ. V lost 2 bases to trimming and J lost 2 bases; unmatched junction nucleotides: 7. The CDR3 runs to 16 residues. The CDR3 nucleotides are TGCGCCAGCAGCTTCACCACGGGGGGAGCCTACAATGAGCAGTTCTTC. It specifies CASSFTTGGAYNEQFF.

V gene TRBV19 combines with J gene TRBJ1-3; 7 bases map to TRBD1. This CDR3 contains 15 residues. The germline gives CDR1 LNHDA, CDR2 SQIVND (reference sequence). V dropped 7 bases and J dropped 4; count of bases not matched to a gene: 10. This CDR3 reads CASTRQGLGGNTIYF. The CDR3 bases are TGTGCCAGTACCCGACAGGGTCTGGGCGGAAACACCATATATTTT.

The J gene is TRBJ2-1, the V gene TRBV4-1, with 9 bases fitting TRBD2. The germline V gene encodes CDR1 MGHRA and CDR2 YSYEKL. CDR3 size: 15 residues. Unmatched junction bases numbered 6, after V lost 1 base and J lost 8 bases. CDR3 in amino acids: CASSQVAGARYEQFF. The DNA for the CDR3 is TGCGCCAGCAGCCAAGTAGCGGGGGCGAGGTATGAGCAGTTCTTC.

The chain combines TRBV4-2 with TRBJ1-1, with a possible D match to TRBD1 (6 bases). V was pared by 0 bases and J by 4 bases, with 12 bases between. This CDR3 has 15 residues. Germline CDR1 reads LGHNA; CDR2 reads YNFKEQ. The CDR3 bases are TGTGCCAGCAGCCAAGATCACAGGGAGGGCACTGAAGCTTTCTTT. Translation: CASSQDHREGTEAFF.

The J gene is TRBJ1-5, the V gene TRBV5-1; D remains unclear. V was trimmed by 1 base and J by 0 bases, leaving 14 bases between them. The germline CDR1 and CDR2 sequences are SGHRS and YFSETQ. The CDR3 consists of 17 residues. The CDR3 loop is CASSLNPSGVSNQPQHF. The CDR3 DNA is TGCGCCAGCAGCTTGAACCCATCCGGGGTTAGCAATCAGCCCCAGCATTTT.

The CDR3 here is CASNSAGEGYTF. The CDR3 coding sequence is TGTGCCAGCAATTCCGCGGGGGAGGGCTACACCTTC. The chain combines TRBV6-5 with TRBJ1-2; TRBD1 is a possible D gene (5 bases). In germline, CDR1 is MNHEY, CDR2 SVGAGI. There are 12 residues in the CDR3. V gave up 7 bases and J gave up 8 bases, with 14 bases separating them.